What follows are 27 T cell receptor beta chains derived from one specimen sequenced in a study of T cells in Graves' hyperthyroidism and ophthalmopathy. Amplification of TCR beta CDR3 regions was performed using RNA transcripts as template. A first-round RT-PCR of the TCR CDR3 used the HTBI primer set. A single record per CDR3 protein comes from TCRdb applying MiXCR to the multiplex PCR reads. The table has 250,000 to 300,000 distinct CDR3 sequences, 17% seen once; the top ten hold 55% to 60%. Sequenced material: blood. These receptors were obtained from a woman aged 60-75 years with Graves' ophthalmopathy.

Worth noting for this clonotype: Just one base apart from a much larger clone, this may be a read error. The genes are TRBV28 and TRBJ2-1; TRBD2 matches 11 bases. The CDR3 loop spans 15 amino acids. CDR1 and CDR2 (germline): MDHEN, SYDVKM. DNA of the CDR3: TGTGCCAGCAGACTAGCGGGAGTAGGTGGGAATGAGCAGTCCTTC. Encoded protein: CASRLAGVGGNEQSF.

This clonotype has a count of ten or more. CDR3 coding DNA: TGTGCCAGCGGACTTGGGATAGGGCGGGAGACCCAGTACTTC. This translates into CASGLGIGRETQYF. V and J are TRBV6-1 and TRBJ2-5; D may be TRBD2 (5 bases). Germline CDR1 reads MNHNS; CDR2 reads SASEGT. The CDR3 has 14 residues. V was pared by 8 bases and J by 5 bases, with 18 bases between.

This clonotype was detected only a few times. The J gene is TRBJ2-7, the V gene TRBV27; 10 nucleotides match TRBD1. Germline V lookup: CDR1 MNHEY, CDR2 SMNVEV (reference sequence). V lost 3 bases and J lost 5; bases outside the gene matches: 4. This CDR3 is 14 amino acids long. CDR3 DNA sequence: TGTGCCAGCAGTTTCGGGACAGGGGCCCACGAGCAGTACTTC. Translating gives CASSFGTGAHEQYF.

This clonotype was observed at least ten times. V is TRBV29-1 and J is TRBJ2-2; 15 bases line up with TRBD2. The CDR3 covers 16 residues. Germline-derived CDR1 and CDR2 are SQVTM and ANQGSEA. V shed 3 bases and J 3 bases; nucleotides not matched to a gene: 2. The CDR3 DNA reads TGCAGCGTTGAGGGACTAGCGGGAGGATACACCGGGGAGCTGTTTTTT. It translates to CSVEGLAGGYTGELFF.

This clonotype showed up just a few times. This chain links TRBV9 with TRBJ1-4, with TRBD1 identical over 11 bases. The CDR3 spans 15 residues. V shed 1 base, J shed 8 bases, and the junction held 4 bases outside the gene matches. Germline CDR1 reads SGDLS; CDR2 reads YYNGEE. The CDR3 spells CASSVTGTGGEKLFF. The CDR3 nucleotides read TGTGCCAGCAGCGTAACCGGGACAGGGGGAGAAAAACTGTTTTTT.

This chain uses TRBV5-1 with TRBJ2-3; TRBD2 agrees at 10 bases. The J segment lost 2 bases and the V segment lost 9 bases, leaving 12 bases of the junction unmatched. This CDR3 comprises 16 residues. Per germline, CDR1 SGHRS and CDR2 YFSETQ. The CDR3 DNA reads TGCGCCACCAGATCTCATCTAGCGGGGGCCACAGATACGCAGTATTTT. This encodes CATRSHLAGATDTQYF. Based on the CDR3 plus reference TRBV5-1 and TRBJ2-3, the full variable domain is KAGVTQTPRYLIKTRGQQVTLSCSPISGHRSVSWYQQTPGQGLQFLFEYFSETQRNKGNFPGRFSGRQFSNSRSEMNVSTLELGDSALYLCATRSHLAGATDTQYFGPGTRLTVL.

This clonotype was detected ten times or more. The rearrangement uses TRBV6-2 or TRBV6-3 and TRBJ2-5; 7 bases line up with TRBD2. CDR1 is MNHEY and CDR2 is SVGEGT in the germline V gene. V lost 0 bases to trimming and J lost 2 bases; unmatched junction nucleotides: 3. This CDR3 has 15 residues. The DNA for the CDR3 is TGTGCCAGCAGTTACTCGGGACTACGACAAGAGACCCAGTACTTC. This gives the protein CASSYSGLRQETQYF.

This clonotype was detected a few times. The chain couples TRBV28 to TRBJ1-5, with TRBD1 matching 10 bases. V shed 8 bases and J 4 bases; nucleotides not matched to a gene: 5. Germline CDR1 is MDHEN and CDR2 is SYDVKM. CDR3 length equals 14 residues. CDR3 sequence (DNA): TGTGCCAGCTTAGACAGGGGGCCGAATCAGCCCCAGCATTTT. It yields the protein CASLDRGPNQPQHF.

This chain connects TRBV12-3 or TRBV12-4 to TRBJ2-1, with 7 bases fitting TRBD1. The V segment lost 7 bases and the J segment 7 bases; nucleotides outside the gene matches: 10. This CDR3 has 14 residues. DNA of the CDR3: TGTGCCAGCATCCGGGACAGTTTGCTTAATGAGCAGTTCTTC. Translated: CASIRDSLLNEQFF.

This clonotype appeared a few times. This sequence joins TRBV12-3 or TRBV12-4 and TRBJ2-2; tentatively, D is TRBD1 (6 bases). The CDR3 has 15 residues. Trimming stripped 6 bases from V and 3 bases from J, with 14 bases between. The CDR3: CASRDRDKYTGELFF. CDR3 in DNA: TGTGCCAGCAGGGACCGGGACAAATACACCGGGGAGCTGTTTTTT.

The gene calls are TRBV5-1 and TRBJ2-7; possible D gene TRBD2, 7 bases. CDR3 length: 16 amino acids. Trimming cost V 0 bases and J 0 bases, with 13 bases left between them. Germline assignment: CDR1 SGHRS and CDR2 YFSETQ. The CDR3 DNA reads as TGCGCCAGCAGCTTGGCCCAGGGAGGGGGCTCCTACGAGCAGTACTTC. This sequence encodes CASSLAQGGGSYEQYF.

Many counts were recorded for this clonotype. This chain connects TRBV5-1 to TRBJ1-6, with TRBD1 as a possible D gene (5 bases). Per the germline V gene, CDR1 is SGHRS and CDR2 is YFSETQ. This CDR3 has 16 amino acids. Trimming left V 0 bases short and J 7 bases short, with 14 bases between. As DNA, the CDR3 is TGCGCCAGCAGCTTGGCCCGGCCAGGGTGGAATTCACCCCTCCACTTT. Its translation: CASSLARPGWNSPLHF.

This clonotype came up many times. The J gene is TRBJ2-3, the V gene TRBV11-2; 10 nucleotides agree with TRBD2. The ends lost 5 bases at V and 9 bases at J; junction bases unmatched: 2. Germline V lookup: CDR1 SGHAT, CDR2 FQNNGV. The CDR3 consists of 12 residues. The CDR3 sequence: CASSMTSGTQYF. CDR3 nucleotide sequence: TGTGCCAGCAGCATGACTAGCGGGACGCAGTATTTT.

This clonotype was observed at least ten times. This chain links TRBV20-1 with TRBJ2-1, with TRBD2 matching 7 bases. CDR1 and CDR2 from the germline V gene are DFQATT and SNEGSKA (reference sequence). With V trimmed by 0 bases and J by 1 base, 6 bases remained unmatched. This CDR3 spans 16 amino acids. The CDR3 loop is CSARDHGGGSYNEQFF. CDR3 sequence (DNA): TGCAGTGCTAGAGATCATGGCGGGGGATCCTACAATGAGCAGTTCTTC.

This clonotype was counted between two and nine times. The chain combines TRBV6-1 with TRBJ2-7; 8 bases fit TRBD1. After removal of 6 bases from V and 3 bases from J, the junction contained 10 bases not matched to a gene. This CDR3 has 15 residues. Germline V gene sequence: CDR1 MNHNS, CDR2 SASEGT. The CDR3 region is CASRLLYRGSYEQYF. CDR3 in DNA: TGTGCCAGCAGACTACTGTACAGGGGGAGCTACGAGCAGTACTTC.

This clonotype was counted a few times. This chain connects TRBV7-9 to TRBJ1-2, with D hard to call. The CDR3 is made up of 15 amino acids. The V gene lost 2 bases and the J gene lost 7 bases, with 17 bases spanning the gap. Germline lookup yields CDR1 SEHNR and CDR2 FQNEAQ (reference sequence). CDR3 region: CASSLSGGILGGYTF. CDR3 sequence (DNA): TGTGCCAGCAGCTTATCCGGAGGCATTTTAGGTGGCTACACCTTC.

In its sample, this clonotype was seen many times. The rearrangement joins TRBV3-1 to TRBJ2-7, with D possibly matching TRBD2 (5 bases). The CDR3 runs to 13 residues. Per germline, CDR1 LGHDT and CDR2 YNNKEL (reference sequence). The V gene lost 4 bases and the J gene lost 2 bases, with 9 bases spanning the gap. The DNA of the CDR3 is TGTGCCAGCAGCCCTCTCGGGACCTACGAGCAGTACTTC. Encoded protein: CASSPLGTYEQYF.

This clonotype was detected only once. The CDR3 DNA follows: TGTGCCAGCAGCTCGACCCGGGACAGCTATGGCTACACCTTC. Translating it yields CASSSTRDSYGYTF. The chain uses TRBV5-5 and TRBJ1-2; 7 nucleotides match TRBD1. This CDR3 is built from 14 residues. Trimming cost V 3 bases and J 4 bases; bases outside gene matches: 6. Germline CDR1 SGHKS, CDR2 YYEKEE (reference sequence).

This clonotype was observed at least ten times. The J gene is TRBJ2-5, the V gene TRBV24-1; D is unclear. The CDR3 totals 12 residues. Germline CDR1 is KGHDR and CDR2 is SFDVKD. The V end was cut by 4 bases, the J end by 5 bases, with 7 bases between. This chain's CDR3 is CATSDPGETQYF. CDR3 bases: TGTGCCACCAGTGACCCCGGGGAGACCCAGTACTTC.

The chain recombines TRBV10-3 with TRBJ2-5; perhaps D is TRBD1 or TRBD2 (6 bases each). CDR3 length: 12 residues. The germline CDR1 and CDR2 sequences are ENHRY and SYGVKD. V was trimmed by 9 bases and J by 4 bases, leaving 12 bases between them. The CDR3 DNA reads as TGTGCCATACGGGGGCGCCGAGAGACCCAGTACTTC. Translation: CAIRGRRETQYF.

This clonotype has ten or more counts. This chain links TRBV20-1 with TRBJ2-5; no definite D call. The ends were cut back, 6 bases at V and 2 bases at J, with 10 bases in the middle. Germline loops: CDR1 DFQATT, CDR2 SNEGSKA (reference sequence). The CDR3 sequence is 12 residues long. The CDR3: CSAEPRQETQYF. As DNA, the CDR3 is TGCAGTGCCGAGCCTCGTCAAGAGACCCAGTACTTC.

This clonotype was detected ten times or more. This chain uses TRBV29-1 with TRBJ2-5, with no clear D. This CDR3 has 12 residues. CDR1 is SQVTM, CDR2 ANQGSEA, per germline. V shed 4 bases and J shed 2 bases, with 8 bases lying between them. The CDR3 sequence: CSVGAGQETQYF. As DNA, the CDR3 is TGCAGCGTTGGAGCTGGGCAAGAGACCCAGTACTTC.

This clonotype has ten or more counts. V and J are TRBV5-4 and TRBJ1-2; D unresolved. The CDR3 is 14 amino acids. Germline-derived CDR1 and CDR2 are SGHNT and YYREEE (reference sequence). V was clipped by 2 bases and J by 8 bases, with 16 bases between them. The CDR3, as DNA: TGTGCCAGCAGCTTTAGAGGAAGAGAGAACGGCTACACCTTC. It codes for CASSFRGRENGYTF.

The genes are TRBV5-6 and TRBJ1-4; no definite D call. Trimming took off 3 bases at V and 7 bases at J, with 7 bases between the two ends. The CDR3 runs to 12 residues. The germline gives CDR1 SGHDT, CDR2 YYEEEE. The CDR3: CASSSIPEKLFF. The CDR3 DNA sequence: TGTGCCAGCAGCTCGATACCTGAAAAACTGTTTTTT.

This chain uses TRBV3-1 with TRBJ2-3; D uncertain. V lost 1 base and J 4 bases, leaving 15 bases between the germline ends. CDR1 is LGHDT, CDR2 YNNKEL, per germline (reference sequence). The CDR3 totals 16 residues. CDR3 DNA: TGTGCCAGCAGCCAAGTCTATGGCTCGTCCCCAGATACGCAGTATTTT. Its protein is CASSQVYGSSPDTQYF.

This clonotype appeared many times. The chain links TRBV7-2 to TRBJ1-5, with D tentatively TRBD1 (5 bases). The CDR3 is 14 amino acids. Germline V lookup: CDR1 SGHTA, CDR2 FQGNSA. V was cut by 0 bases and J by 4 bases, with 7 bases left in between. DNA for the CDR3: TGTGCCAGCAGCTTAGCGGGGCGGAATCAGCCCCAGCATTTT. It codes for CASSLAGRNQPQHF.

This clonotype was recorded many times. This chain uses TRBV3-1 with TRBJ1-2; a weak D match, TRBD1 (6 bases). The germline V gene encodes CDR1 LGHDT and CDR2 YNNKEL (reference sequence). CDR3 length equals 16 residues. Trimming left V 0 bases short and J 7 bases short, with 18 bases between. CDR3 coding DNA: TGTGCCAGCAGCCAAGATCTCGGTCCAGGGGTCGGTGGCTACACCTTC. Its protein is CASSQDLGPGVGGYTF.